One and the same sample provided the 10 T cell receptor beta chains below, sequenced in a study of T cells after somatic rescue of genetic block. Repertoires were generated with immunoSEQ multiplex PCR, while TCRdb's copy carries only in-frame clones and drops some. The sample has around 100,000 clones, about 90% seen once. Sequencing was performed on peripheral blood mononuclear cells (PBMCs). The origin of the receptors is a woman between 18 and 30 years old.

The J gene is TRBJ2-1, the V gene TRBV27; 7 bases map to TRBD1. This CDR3 is built from 14 residues. CDR1 MNHEY and CDR2 SMNVEV come from the germline V gene (reference sequence). The V segment lost 6 bases and the J segment 4 bases; nucleotides outside the gene matches: 6. The CDR3 loop reads CASSWGTEYNEQFF. The CDR3 coding sequence is TGTGCCAGCAGCTGGGGGACAGAATACAATGAGCAGTTCTTC.

The J gene is TRBJ2-6, the V gene TRBV6-5; no clear D. V was clipped by 2 bases and J by 1 base, with 6 bases between them. The germline V gene encodes CDR1 MNHEY and CDR2 SVGAGI. This CDR3 spans 15 amino acids. For the CDR3, the DNA is TGTGCCAGCAGTTACCAGGAGTCTGGGGCCAACGTCCTGACTTTC. This gives the protein CASSYQESGANVLTF.

This chain connects TRBV27 to TRBJ1-6, with 9 bases lining up with TRBD1. Germline CDR1 is MNHEY and CDR2 is SMNVEV (reference sequence). CDR3 length equals 16 residues. J gave up 7 bases and V 0 bases, and 4 bases lay outside the gene matches. CDR3 sequence reads: CASSLSGTGFNSPLHF. The DNA of the CDR3 is TGTGCCAGCAGTTTATCCGGGACAGGGTTCAATTCACCCCTCCACTTT.

The V and J genes are TRBV6-1 and TRBJ2-6; no firm D call. Germline V gene sequence: CDR1 MNHNS, CDR2 SASEGT. CDR3 length: 15 residues. The ends were cut back, 7 bases at V and 2 bases at J, with 12 bases in the middle. The chain's CDR3 is CASTRTLPGANVLTF. Here the CDR3 DNA reads TGTGCCAGCACTAGAACCCTTCCTGGGGCCAACGTCCTGACTTTC.

The rearrangement joins TRBV10-2 to TRBJ2-2, with TRBD1 identical over 9 bases. Trimming took 10 bases from V and 3 from J; bases not matched to a gene: 15. CDR1 and CDR2 from the germline V gene are WSHSY and SAAADI. The CDR3 totals 17 residues. The CDR3: CATGPGQGNRDTGELFF. The CDR3 DNA sequence: TGCGCCACCGGACCGGGACAGGGTAATCGGGACACCGGGGAGCTGTTTTTT.

The chain joins TRBV6-1 to TRBJ1-2, with 7 bases fitting TRBD1. CDR3 length: 13 amino acids. Germline V CDR1 and CDR2: MNHNS, SASEGT. Germline trimming cut 6 bases from V and 4 bases from J; bases unmatched to any gene: 5. The CDR3 protein is CASSIGQVYGYTF. As DNA, the CDR3 is TGTGCCAGCAGCATCGGACAGGTCTATGGCTACACCTTC.

This chain uses TRBV7-6 with TRBJ1-5; possible D gene TRBD1, 5 bases. Per the germline V gene, CDR1 is SGHVS and CDR2 is FNYEAQ. V lost 2 bases to trimming and J lost 5 bases, with 10 bases between them. The length of the CDR3 is 14 residues. CDR3 sequence: CASSLQGGDQPQHF. As DNA, the CDR3 is TGTGCCAGCAGCTTACAGGGCGGCGATCAGCCCCAGCATTTT.

The J gene is TRBJ2-7, the V gene TRBV21-1. TRBV21-1 has pseudogene status. CDR3 length equals 16 residues. As DNA, the CDR3 is TGTGCCAGCAGCAAAGTTCTACCGGGCCCTACCTACGAGCAGTACTTC. Amino acid sequence: CASSKVLPGPTYEQYF.

The chain joins TRBV19 to TRBJ2-3, with 14 bases aligning to TRBD2. V lost 7 bases to trimming and J lost 5 bases; unmatched junction nucleotides: 2. This CDR3 has 14 amino acids. Per the germline V gene, CDR1 is LNHDA and CDR2 is SQIVND (reference sequence). The CDR3 nucleotides are TGTGCCAGTAAAGGACTAGCGGGGGGAGATACGCAGTATTTT. Residues: CASKGLAGGDTQYF.

This clone occurred once. The chain uses TRBV6-1 and TRBJ2-3, with 10 bases fitting TRBD2. This CDR3 comprises 17 residues. Germline CDR1 MNHNS, CDR2 SASEGT. V was pared by 1 base and J by 2 bases, with 6 bases of the junction left unmatched. The CDR3 DNA reads TGTGCCAGCAGTGAAGTCGTCGGACTAGCGGCCACAGATACGCAGTATTTT. Amino acid sequence: CASSEVVGLAATDTQYF.